The clone carrying this T cell receptor (beta chain) turned up a few times. J was trimmed by 0 bases and V by 6 bases; bases with no gene match: 5. Germline CDR1 and CDR2: SEHNR and FQNEAQ (reference sequence). The CDR3 has 15 amino acids. The sample is drawn from a study of a mutant IDH1 vaccine in newly diagnosed glioma. Study-wide background: Most had both radiotherapy and temozolomide beforehand; others had only one.

Noted time point: baseline, week 1 (first vaccination visit). As for treatment: pre-vaccination baseline after standard-of-care therapy. The method was immunoSEQ multiplex PCR; TCRdb's version includes in-frame clones alone and lacks a portion of them. The top ten clones hold 7.4% of a sample with some 100,000 clones, around 82% of them seen once. The sample here was PBMCs, taken from a glioma patient treated with radiotherapy, temozolomide or both. The TCR comes from a woman aged 50 to 65 with glioma. The rearrangement links TRBV7-9 to TRBJ1-3, with 7 bases fitting TRBD1. The CDR3 DNA reads TGTGCCAGCAGAAGCCGGGACAGCTCTGGAAACACCATATATTTT. This sequence encodes CASRSRDSSGNTIYF.